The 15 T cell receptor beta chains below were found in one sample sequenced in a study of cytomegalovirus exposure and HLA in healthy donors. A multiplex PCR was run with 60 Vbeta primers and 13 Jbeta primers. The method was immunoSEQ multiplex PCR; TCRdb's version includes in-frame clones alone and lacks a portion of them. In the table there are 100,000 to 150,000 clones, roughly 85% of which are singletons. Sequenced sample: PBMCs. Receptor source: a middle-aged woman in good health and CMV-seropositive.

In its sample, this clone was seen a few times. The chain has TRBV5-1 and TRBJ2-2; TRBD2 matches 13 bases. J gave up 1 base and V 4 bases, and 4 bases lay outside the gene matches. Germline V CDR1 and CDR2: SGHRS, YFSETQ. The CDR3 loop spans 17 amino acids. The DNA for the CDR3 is TGCGCCAGCAGCACAGGGACTAGCGGGGTGAACACCGGGGAGCTGTTTTTT. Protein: CASSTGTSGVNTGELFF.

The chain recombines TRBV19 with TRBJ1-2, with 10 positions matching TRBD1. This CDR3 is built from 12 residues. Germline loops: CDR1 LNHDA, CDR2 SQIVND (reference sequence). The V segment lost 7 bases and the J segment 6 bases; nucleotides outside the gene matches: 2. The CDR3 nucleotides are TGTGCCAGTAAGACAGGGGGCAATGGCTACACCTTC. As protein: CASKTGGNGYTF.

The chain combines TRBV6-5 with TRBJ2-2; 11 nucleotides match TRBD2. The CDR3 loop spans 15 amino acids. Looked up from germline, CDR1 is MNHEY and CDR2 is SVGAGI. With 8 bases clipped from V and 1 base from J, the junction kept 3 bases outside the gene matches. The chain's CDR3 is CASLAGGVNTGELFF. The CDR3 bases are TGTGCCAGCCTAGCGGGAGGAGTGAACACCGGGGAGCTGTTTTTT.

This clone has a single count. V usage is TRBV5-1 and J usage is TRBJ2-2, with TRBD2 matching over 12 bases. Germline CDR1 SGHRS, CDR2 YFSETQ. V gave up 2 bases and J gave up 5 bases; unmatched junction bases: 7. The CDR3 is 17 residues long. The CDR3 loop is CASSFQETSGGTGELFF. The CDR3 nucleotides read TGCGCCAGCAGCTTTCAGGAGACTAGCGGGGGAACCGGGGAGCTGTTTTTT.

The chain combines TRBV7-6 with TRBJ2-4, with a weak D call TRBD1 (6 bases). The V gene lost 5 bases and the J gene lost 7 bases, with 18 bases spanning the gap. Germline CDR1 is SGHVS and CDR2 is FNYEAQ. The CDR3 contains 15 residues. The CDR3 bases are TGTGCCAGCAGCCCCCTCACAGGGAGCGTCAACATTCAGTACTTC. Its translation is CASSPLTGSVNIQYF.

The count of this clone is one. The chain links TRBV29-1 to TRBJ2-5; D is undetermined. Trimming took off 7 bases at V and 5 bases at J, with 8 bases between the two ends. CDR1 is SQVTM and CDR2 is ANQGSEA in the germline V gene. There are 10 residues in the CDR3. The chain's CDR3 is CSGFRETQYF. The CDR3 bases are TGCAGCGGGTTCAGGGAGACCCAGTACTTC.

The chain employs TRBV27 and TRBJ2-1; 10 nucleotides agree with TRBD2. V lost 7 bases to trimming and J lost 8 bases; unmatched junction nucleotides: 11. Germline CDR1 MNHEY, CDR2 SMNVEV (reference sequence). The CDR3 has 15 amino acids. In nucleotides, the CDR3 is TGTGCCAGCACCAAACTAGCGGGAATGTGGGATGAGCAGTTCTTC. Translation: CASTKLAGMWDEQFF.

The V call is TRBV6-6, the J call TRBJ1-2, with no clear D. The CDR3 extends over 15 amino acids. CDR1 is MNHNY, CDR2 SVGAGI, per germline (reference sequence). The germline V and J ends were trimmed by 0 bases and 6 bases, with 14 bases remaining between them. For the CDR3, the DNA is TGTGCCAGCAGTTACTCGATGAGCGGAGTCGATGGCTACACCTTC. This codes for CASSYSMSGVDGYTF.

CDR3 in amino acids: CASSQGGTGKQQYF. The CDR3 bases are TGCGCCAGCAGCCAAGGCGGGACAGGGAAACAGCAGTACTTC. The V and J genes are TRBV4-1 and TRBJ2-7, with TRBD1 identical over 9 bases. This CDR3 is 14 amino acids long. J gave up 8 bases and V 1 base, and 6 bases lay outside the gene matches. CDR1 and CDR2 from the germline V gene are MGHRA and YSYEKL.

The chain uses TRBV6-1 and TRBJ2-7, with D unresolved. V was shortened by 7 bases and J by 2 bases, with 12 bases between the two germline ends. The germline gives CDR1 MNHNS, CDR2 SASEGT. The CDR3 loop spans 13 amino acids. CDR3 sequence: CASTVGLPYEQYF. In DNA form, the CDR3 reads TGTGCCAGCACAGTGGGCCTGCCCTACGAGCAGTACTTC.

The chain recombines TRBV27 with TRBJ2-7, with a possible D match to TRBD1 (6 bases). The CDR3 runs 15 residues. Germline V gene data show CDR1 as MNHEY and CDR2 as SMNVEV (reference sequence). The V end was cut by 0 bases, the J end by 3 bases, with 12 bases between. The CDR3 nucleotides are TGTGCCAGCAGTTTATCTCCCAGGGGAGACTACGAGCAGTACTTC. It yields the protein CASSLSPRGDYEQYF.

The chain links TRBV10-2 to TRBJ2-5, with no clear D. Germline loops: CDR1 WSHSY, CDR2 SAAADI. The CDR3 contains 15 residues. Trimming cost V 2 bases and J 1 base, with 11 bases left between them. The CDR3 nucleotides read TGCGCCAGCAGTGAGCCGATGAGAGCCCAAGAGACCCAGTACTTC. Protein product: CASSEPMRAQETQYF.

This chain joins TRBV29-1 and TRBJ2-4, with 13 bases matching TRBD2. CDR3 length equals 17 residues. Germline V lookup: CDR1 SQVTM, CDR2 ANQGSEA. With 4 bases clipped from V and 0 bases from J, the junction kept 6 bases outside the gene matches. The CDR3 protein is CSVAGTSGNLAKNIQYF. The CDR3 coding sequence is TGCAGCGTTGCCGGGACTAGCGGGAATTTAGCCAAAAACATTCAGTACTTC.

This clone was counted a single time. This CDR3 reads CASSIPGQLDGYTF. The CDR3 DNA reads as TGTGCCAGTAGTATACCGGGACAGTTGGATGGCTACACCTTC. The rearrangement joins TRBV19 to TRBJ1-2; 7 bases map to TRBD1. CDR1 is LNHDA and CDR2 is SQIVND in the germline V gene (reference sequence). Trimming took 2 bases from V and 6 from J; bases not matched to a gene: 6. The CDR3 extends over 14 amino acids.

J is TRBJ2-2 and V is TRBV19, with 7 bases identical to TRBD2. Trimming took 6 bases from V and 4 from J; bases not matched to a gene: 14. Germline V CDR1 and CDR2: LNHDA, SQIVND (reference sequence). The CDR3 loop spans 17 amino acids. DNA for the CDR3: TGTGCCAGTAGACATTCCCTTTCTAGCGGCCTCACCGGGGAGCTGTTTTTT. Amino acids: CASRHSLSSGLTGELFF.